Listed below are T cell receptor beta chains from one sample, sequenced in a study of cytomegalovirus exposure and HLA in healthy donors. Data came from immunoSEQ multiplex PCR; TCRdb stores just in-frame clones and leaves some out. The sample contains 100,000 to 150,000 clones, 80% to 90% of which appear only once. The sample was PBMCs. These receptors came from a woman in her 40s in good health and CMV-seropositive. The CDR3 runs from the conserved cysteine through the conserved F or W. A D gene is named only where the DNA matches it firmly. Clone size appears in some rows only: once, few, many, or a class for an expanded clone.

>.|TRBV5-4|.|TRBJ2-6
TGTGCCAGCAGCTTGGACAGCACCTCTTCTGGGGCCAACGTCCTGACTTTC
CASSLDSTSSGANVLTF
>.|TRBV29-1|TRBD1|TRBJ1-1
TGCAGCGTTGAGACAGGGACGAACACTGAAGCTTTCTTT
CSVETGTNTEAFF
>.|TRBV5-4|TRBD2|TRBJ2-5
TGTGCCAGCAGCCCAGGGACTAGCGGGAGTGGGACCCAGTACTTC
CASSPGTSGSGTQYF
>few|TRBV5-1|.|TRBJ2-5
TGCGCCAGCACATCGGGGATGGGAGAGACCCAGTACTTC
CASTSGMGETQYF
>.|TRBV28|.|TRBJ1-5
TGTGCCAGCACCATACCGCCGGAGCCCCAGCATTTT
CASTIPPEPQHF
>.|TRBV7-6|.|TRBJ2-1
TGTGCCAGCTCCGGTTGGGGGCGGGAGCAGTTCTTC
CASSGWGREQFF
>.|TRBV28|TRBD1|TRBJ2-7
TGTGCCAGCAGTTTATCGGATTTACTTAGAAGCAGGGGGCCTCTCTCCTACGAGCAGTACTTC
CASSLSDLLRSRGPLSYEQYF
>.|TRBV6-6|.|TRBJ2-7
TGTGCCAGCAGTACGACAGGCGTGGGAGAGCAGTACTTC
CASSTTGVGEQYF
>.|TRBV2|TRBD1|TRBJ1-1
TGTGCCAGCAGTGAGCAGGGGGGAAGGGCTGAAGCTTTCTTT
CASSEQGGRAEAFF
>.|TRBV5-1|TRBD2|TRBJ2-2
TGCGCCAGCAGCGGGCGACTAGCGGGAAACACCGGGGAGCTGTTTTTT
CASSGRLAGNTGELFF
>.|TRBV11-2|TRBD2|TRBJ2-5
TGTGCCAGCAGCTTAGTCCCATCTAGCGGGAGTTTGGAGACCCAGTACTTC
CASSLVPSSGSLETQYF
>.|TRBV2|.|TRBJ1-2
TGTGCCAGCTCCCCCGAGAGGGCCCGCGGCTACACCTTC
CASSPERARGYTF
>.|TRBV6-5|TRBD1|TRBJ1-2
TGTGCCAGCAGTTACGGCGGTAGGGGGCAGGGTGGCTACACCTTC
CASSYGGRGQGGYTF
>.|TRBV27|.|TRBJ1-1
TGTGCCAGCAGTTTAGTTCGCGACACTGAAGCTTTCTTT
CASSLVRDTEAFF
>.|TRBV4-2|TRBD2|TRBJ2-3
TGTGCCAGCAGCCAAGTCCAGCGGGGTAGCACAGATACGCAGTATTTT
CASSQVQRGSTDTQYF
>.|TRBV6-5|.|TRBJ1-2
TGTGCCAGCAGTCGGCTACAGGAACAGCACTATGGCTACACCTTC
CASSRLQEQHYGYTF
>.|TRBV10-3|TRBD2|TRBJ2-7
TGTGCCGTTACTGCGGGAGCGGGGTCGGTCTCCGAGCAGTACTTC
CAVTAGAGSVSEQYF
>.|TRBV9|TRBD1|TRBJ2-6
TGTGCCAGCAGCACCCGACAGGGATCTTCCAACGTCCTGACTTTC
CASSTRQGSSNVLTF
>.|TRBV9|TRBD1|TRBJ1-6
TGTGCCAGCAGCGGAGAACAGGGGGCTTCCTATAATTCACCCCTCCACTTT
CASSGEQGASYNSPLHF
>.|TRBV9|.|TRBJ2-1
TGTGCCAGCAGCGTAGAAAGTAGCAGCCACAATGAGCAGTTCTTC
CASSVESSSHNEQFF
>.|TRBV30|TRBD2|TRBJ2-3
TGTGCCTGGAGTGTAGGAGCGGGAGACACAGATACGCAGTATTTT
CAWSVGAGDTDTQYF
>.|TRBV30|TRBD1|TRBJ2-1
TGTGCCTGGAGTGTCGGGACAGCCAATGAGCAGTTCTTC
CAWSVGTANEQFF
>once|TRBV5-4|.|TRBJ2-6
TGTGCCAGCAGCAGCGAAGGAACAGGGTTCGGCGTCCTGACTTTC
CASSSEGTGFGVLTF
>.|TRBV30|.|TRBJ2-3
TGTGCCTGGAATACAGTGGGCACAGATACGCAGTATTTT
CAWNTVGTDTQYF
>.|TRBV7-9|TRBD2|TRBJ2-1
TGTTCCAGCAGCTTAGGAACTAGCGGGATGAACAATGAGCAGTTCTTC
CSSSLGTSGMNNEQFF
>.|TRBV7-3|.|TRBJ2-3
TGTGCCAGCAGCACAGGTATCGGCACAGATACGCAGTATTTT
CASSTGIGTDTQYF
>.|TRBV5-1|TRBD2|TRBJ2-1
TGCGCCAGCAGCTCGGGACTAGCCTCCTACAATGAGCAGTTCTTC
CASSSGLASYNEQFF
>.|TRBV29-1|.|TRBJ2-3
TGCAGCGTTGTTGAGGGATCGGATACGCAGTATTTT
CSVVEGSDTQYF
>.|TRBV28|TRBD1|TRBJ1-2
TGTGCCAGCAGTTCTCCCGGGACAGGTGGCGGCTACACCTTC
CASSSPGTGGGYTF
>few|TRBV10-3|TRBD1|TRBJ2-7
TGTGCCATCAGTGGCAGACAGGGGATCTACGAGCAGTACTTC
CAISGRQGIYEQYF
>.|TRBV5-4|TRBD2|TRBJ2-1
TGTGCCAGCAGCTTGATGGCTAGCGGGAACAATGAGCAGTTCTTC
CASSLMASGNNEQFF
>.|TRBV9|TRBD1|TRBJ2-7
TGTGCCAGCAGCGTAGGACCGACAGGGGACTACGAGCAGTACTTC
CASSVGPTGDYEQYF
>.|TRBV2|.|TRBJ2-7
TGTGCCAGCAGCCCCTTAGGGGCCCCAACCTACGAGCAGTACTTC
CASSPLGAPTYEQYF
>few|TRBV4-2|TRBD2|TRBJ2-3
TGTGCCAGTACTCCGGTAGCGGGAACCACAGATACGCAGTATTTT
CASTPVAGTTDTQYF
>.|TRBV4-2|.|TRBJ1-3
TGTGCCAGCACCCCTGAGACAGCCCAGTCTGGAAACACCATATATTTT
CASTPETAQSGNTIYF
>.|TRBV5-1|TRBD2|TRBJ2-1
TGCGCCAGCAGGGGACTAGCGGGAGTGAGTTCCTACAATGAGCAGTTCTTC
CASRGLAGVSSYNEQFF
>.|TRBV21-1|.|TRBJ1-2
TGTGCCAGCAGCAAAAGGCGGGAGGAAGGAGCTAACTATGGCTACACCTTC
CASSKRREEGANYGYTF
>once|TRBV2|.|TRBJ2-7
TGTGCCAGCAGTGACTACAGGCCAACACGCGAGCAGTACTTC
CASSDYRPTREQYF
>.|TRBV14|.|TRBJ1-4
TGTGCCAGCAGCCAAGTTAAGCGGAGCGGTGAAAAACTGTTTTTT
CASSQVKRSGEKLFF
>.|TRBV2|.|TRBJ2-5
TGTGCCAGCAGTGGACTATTCCCAAAAGAGACCCAGTACTTC
CASSGLFPKETQYF
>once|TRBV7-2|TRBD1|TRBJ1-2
TGTGCCAGCAGCATGGACAGGGGGCGATTGGATGGCTACACCTTC
CASSMDRGRLDGYTF
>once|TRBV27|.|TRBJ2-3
TGTGCCAGCAGTGCCAACCCGAATTCCAGATACACGCAGTATTTT
CASSANPNSRYTQYF
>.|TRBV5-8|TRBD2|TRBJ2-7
TGTGCCAGCAGCTTGGAAGTTCTAGCGGGAGTTGGCGAGCAGTACTTC
CASSLEVLAGVGEQYF
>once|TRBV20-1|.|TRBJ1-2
TGCAGTGCTAGAGACATTTATGGCTACACCTTC
CSARDIYGYTF
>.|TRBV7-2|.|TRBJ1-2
TGTGCCAGCAGCTTATCTGGCAGGGTTAACTATGGCTACACCTTC
CASSLSGRVNYGYTF
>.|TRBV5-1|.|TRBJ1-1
TGCGCCAGCAGCTTGTCAGGATTGAACACTGAAGCTTTCTTT
CASSLSGLNTEAFF
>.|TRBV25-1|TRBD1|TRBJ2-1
TGTGCCAGCAGTGAAGAGGGGGCATCCTACAATGAGCAGTTCTTC
CASSEEGASYNEQFF
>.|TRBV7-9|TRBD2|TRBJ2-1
TGTTCCAGCAGCCGCCGGGTTTTAGCGGGACCATACAATGAGCAGTTCTTC
CSSSRRVLAGPYNEQFF